This T cell receptor (beta chain) was captured in a study of T cells in Graves' hyperthyroidism and ophthalmopathy. Points from the study as a whole: In blood, most of the thyroid clonotypes expanded above 0.001 were also present. From stable hyperthyroidism, ophthalmopathy was separated by a 13 V-J model.

No progression to ophthalmopathy during 18 months of follow-up defined stable disease. The authors obtained PBMCs from roughly 10 ml of fresh peripheral blood. The investigators amplified TCR beta CDR3 regions from RNA transcripts. RT-PCR in the first round (using the HTBI primer set) targeted the TCR CDR3. TCRdb ran MiXCR on the multiplex PCR reads and lists one entry per CDR3 protein. This sample has some 420,000 distinct CDR3 sequences; roughly 13% occur once, and the top ten carry about 5%. The V end lost 2 bases, the J end lost 8 bases, and 11 bases lay between the germline ends. From germline, CDR1 is SGHRS and CDR2 YFSETQ. The CDR3 is made up of 13 amino acids. For this clonotype: The antigen is undetermined.

The sample consisted of blood. This receptor was taken from a woman aged 18 to 35 with Graves' hyperthyroidism. This rearrangement joins TRBV5-1 to TRBJ2-1; D uncertain. CDR3 amino acids: CASSLGLSDEQFF. The CDR3 DNA sequence: TGCGCCAGCAGCTTAGGTTTATCCGATGAGCAGTTCTTC.